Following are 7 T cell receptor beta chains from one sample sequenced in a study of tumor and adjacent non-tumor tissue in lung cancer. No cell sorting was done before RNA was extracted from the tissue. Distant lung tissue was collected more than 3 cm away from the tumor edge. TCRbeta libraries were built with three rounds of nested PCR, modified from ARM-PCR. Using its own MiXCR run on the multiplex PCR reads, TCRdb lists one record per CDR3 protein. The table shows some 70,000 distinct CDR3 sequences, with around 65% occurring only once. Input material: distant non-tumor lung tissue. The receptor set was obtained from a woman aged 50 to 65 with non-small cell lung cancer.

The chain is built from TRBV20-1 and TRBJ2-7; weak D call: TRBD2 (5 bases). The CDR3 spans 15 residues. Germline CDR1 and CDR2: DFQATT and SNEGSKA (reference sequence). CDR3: CSFLNSGIITYEQYF. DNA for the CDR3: TGCAGCTTCTTAAACTCCGGGATCATCACCTACGAGCAGTACTTC.

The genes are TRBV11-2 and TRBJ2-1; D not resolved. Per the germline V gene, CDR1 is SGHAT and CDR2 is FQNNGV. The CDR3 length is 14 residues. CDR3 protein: CISSLTLLAVEQFF. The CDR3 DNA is TGTATCAGCAGCTTAACACTCTTGGCGGTAGAGCAGTTCTTC.

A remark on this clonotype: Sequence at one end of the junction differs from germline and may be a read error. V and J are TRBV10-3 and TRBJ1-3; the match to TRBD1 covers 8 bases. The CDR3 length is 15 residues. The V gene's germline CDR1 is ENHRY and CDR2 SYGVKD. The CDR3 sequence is CAITDRGSSGITVYF. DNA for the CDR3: TGTGCCATCACCGACAGGGGATCTTCCGGAATCACCGTATATTTT.

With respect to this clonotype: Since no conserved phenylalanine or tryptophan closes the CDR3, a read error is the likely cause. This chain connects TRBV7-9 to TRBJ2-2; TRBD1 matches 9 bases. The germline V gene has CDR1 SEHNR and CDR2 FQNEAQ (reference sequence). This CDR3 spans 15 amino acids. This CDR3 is CDSSFTGGRSGELFL. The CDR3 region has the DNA TGTGACAGCAGCTTTACAGGGGGCAGGTCCGGGGAGCTGTTTTTG.

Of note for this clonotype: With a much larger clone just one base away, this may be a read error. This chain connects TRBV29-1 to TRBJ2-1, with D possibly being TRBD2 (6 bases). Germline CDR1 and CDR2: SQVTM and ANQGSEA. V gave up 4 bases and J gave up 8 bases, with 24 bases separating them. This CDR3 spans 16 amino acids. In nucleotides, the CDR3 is TGCAGCGTTGTCGGGAGCGAGCCCCCGAATTACTATGAGCAGTTCTTC. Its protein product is CSVVGSEPPNYYEQFF.

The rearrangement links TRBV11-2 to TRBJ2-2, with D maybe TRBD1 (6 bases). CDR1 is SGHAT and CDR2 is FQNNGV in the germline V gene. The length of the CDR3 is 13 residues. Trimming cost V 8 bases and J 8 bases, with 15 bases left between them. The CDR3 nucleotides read TGTGCCAGCGGCTGGGGGACATCAGGGGAGCTGTTTTTT. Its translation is CASGWGTSGELFF.

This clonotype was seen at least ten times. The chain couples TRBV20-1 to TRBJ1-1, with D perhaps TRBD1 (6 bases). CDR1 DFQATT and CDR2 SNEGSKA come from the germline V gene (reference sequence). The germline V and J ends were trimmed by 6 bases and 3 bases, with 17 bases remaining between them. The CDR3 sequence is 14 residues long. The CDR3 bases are TGCAGTGCAAAAGGGGGGCGTTCGGACACTGAAGCTTTCTTT. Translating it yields CSAKGGRSDTEAFF.